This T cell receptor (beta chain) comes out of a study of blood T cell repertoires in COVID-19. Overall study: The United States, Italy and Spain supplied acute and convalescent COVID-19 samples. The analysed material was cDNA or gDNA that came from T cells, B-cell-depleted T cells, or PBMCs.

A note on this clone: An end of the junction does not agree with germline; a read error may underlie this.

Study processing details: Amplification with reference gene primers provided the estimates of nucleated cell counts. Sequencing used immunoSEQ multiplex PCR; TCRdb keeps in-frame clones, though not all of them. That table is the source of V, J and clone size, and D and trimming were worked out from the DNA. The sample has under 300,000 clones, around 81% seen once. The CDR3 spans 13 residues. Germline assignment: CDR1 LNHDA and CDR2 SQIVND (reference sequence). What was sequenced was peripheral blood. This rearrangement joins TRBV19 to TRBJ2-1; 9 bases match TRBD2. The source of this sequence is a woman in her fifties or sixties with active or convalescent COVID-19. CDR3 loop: CASSSGGDNEQFF. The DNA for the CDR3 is TGTGCCAGCAGTAGCGGGGGAGACAATGAGCAGTTCTTC.